This T cell receptor beta chain originates from a study of long-term antiretroviral therapy in people with HIV. To note about this clone: Its antigen is unidentified.

Version v3.0 of the immunoSEQ assay ran at survey level. Assay used: immunoSEQ multiplex PCR; TCRdb lists only in-frame clones, some missing. The sample gives over 25,000 clones, roughly 87% of which show up once; over 10% is in the top ten. This CDR3 has 16 amino acids. The J segment lost 8 bases and the V segment lost 4 bases, leaving 11 bases of the junction unmatched. The V gene's germline CDR1 is SGHTA and CDR2 FQGNSA. Study-wide results and limits: Among HIV repertoires, CDR3 length ranges were narrower than those of controls.

This TCR was recovered from a young man with HIV. The sample consisted of unsorted PBMCs, taken 1.1 years after starting antiretroviral therapy. The chain couples TRBV7-2 to TRBJ2-1, with TRBD2 matching 10 bases. The CDR3 sequence is CASSYETQRGGHEQFF. DNA of the CDR3: TGTGCCAGCAGCTATGAGACCCAGCGGGGGGGCCATGAGCAGTTCTTC.